The rows below give T cell receptor beta chains drawn from one sample of a study of kidney transplant recipient with SARS-CoV-2 infection. MiXCR, run by TCRdb on the reads, gives a single entry per CDR3 protein. The sample shows roughly 230,000 distinct CDR3 sequences, 29% of them seen only once. Sequences were derived from a blood sample, sampled at baseline and between days 110 and 120 from a kidney transplant recipient. The receptors derive from a male patient younger than 45 who had COVID-19 and was a kidney transplant recipient. Part of the T cell pool may stem from the graft donor. Each CDR3 is given with its conserved first and last residue. Each record gives: V gene, clone size, J gene, D gene, CDR3 protein, CDR3 DNA. A D gene is named only where the DNA matches it firmly. Size values are once, few and many counts, or a class for expanded clones, and some rows have none.

>TRBV12-3/TRBV12-4|many|TRBJ2-2|NA
CASSVGRNTGELFF
TGTGCCAGCAGTGTTGGACGTAACACCGGGGAGCTGTTTTTT
>TRBV19|many|TRBJ1-5|NA
CASSTRVNQPQHF
TGTGCCAGTAGTACACGGGTCAATCAGCCCCAGCATTTT
>TRBV20-1|many|TRBJ1-2|NA
CSALHVLFRKTYGYTF
TGCAGTGCTTTGCATGTGCTGTTTCGAAAGACCTATGGCTACACCTTC
>TRBV8-2|many|TRBJ2-6|NA
CGKIIRITQSRANVLTF
TGTGGCAAAATTATCAGGATAACACAAAGTCGGGCCAACGTCCTGACTTTC
>TRBV11-1|NA|TRBJ1-3|NA
CASSPFPFSTIDAGQSGNTIYF
TGTGCCAGCAGTCCGTTTCCTTTTTCAACCATTGATGCGGGACAAAGCGGAAACACCATATATTTT
>TRBV28|NA|TRBJ1-3|NA
CASSRGAGNTIYF
TGTGCCAGCAGTCGGGGGGCTGGAAACACCATATATTTT
>TRBV3-1|few|TRBJ1-2|NA
CASSCLYTLRKTYGYTF
TGTGCCAGCAGCTGCTTATACACCCTTCGAAAGACCTATGGCTACACCTTC
>TRBV6-2/TRBV6-3|NA|TRBJ2-1|TRBD2
CASIIRAGLAGGDEQFF
TGTGCCAGCATCATACGCGCGGGACTAGCGGGAGGTGATGAGCAGTTCTTC
>TRBV30|many|TRBJ1-1|TRBD1
CAWTGTGTEAFF
TGTGCCTGGACGGGGACAGGCACTGAAGCTTTCTTT
>TRBV20-1|many|TRBJ2-7|NA
CSVRDNTQYF
TGCAGTGTTAGGGATAACACTCAGTACTTC
>TRBV7-2|many|TRBJ1-2|NA
CASSETGRDGKTYGYTF
TGTGCCAGCAGCGAGACAGGCAGAGACGGAAAGACCTATGGCTACACCTTC
>TRBV6-5|many|TRBJ1-2|NA
CASSYSGGQVAGYTF
TGTGCCAGCAGTTACTCGGGGGGGCAAGTAGCTGGCTACACCTTC
>TRBV7-9|NA|TRBJ2-1|TRBD2
CASSLRGYGTSRLEQFF
TGTGCCAGCAGCTTACGAGGGTATGGGACTAGTCGTCTTGAGCAGTTCTTC
>TRBV29-1|NA|TRBJ2-5|TRBD1
CSVEVQDRGVETQYF
TGCAGCGTTGAAGTTCAGGACAGGGGAGTGGAGACCCAGTACTTC
>TRBV11-2|many|TRBJ2-7|NA
CASSPPRDEQYF
TGTGCCAGCAGCCCCCCCCGGGACGAGCAGTACTTC
>TRBV5-4|many|TRBJ1-1|NA
CASSLVGAPEAFF
TGTGCCAGCAGCTTGGTAGGGGCCCCTGAAGCTTTCTTT
>TRBV11-3|many|TRBJ2-3|TRBD1
CASSQQGDTQYF
TGTGCCAGCAGCCAACAGGGGGATACGCAGTATTTT
>TRBV29-1|NA|TRBJ2-1|TRBD2
CSVTGTSGVYYNEQFF
TGCAGCGTCACCGGGACTAGCGGGGTTTACTACAATGAGCAGTTCTTC
>TRBV9|many|TRBJ1-2|NA
CASTPEYSRKTYGYTF
TGTGCCAGCACCCCAGAGTACTCAAGAAAGACCTATGGCTACACCTTC
>TRBV5-6|many|TRBJ1-2|NA
CASVTGNSRKTYGYTF
TGTGCCAGCGTTACTGGCAATAGTCGAAAGACCTATGGCTACACCTTC
>TRBV19|many|TRBJ2-2|TRBD1
CASSIGTGISTGELFF
TGTGCCAGTAGTATCGGGACAGGGATCTCGACCGGGGAGCTGTTTTTT
>TRBV6-5|many|TRBJ1-4|NA
CASSYRGSTNEKLFF
TGTGCCAGCAGTTACAGGGGAAGTACTAATGAAAAACTGTTTTTT
>TRBV6-8|many|TRBJ1-2|NA
CASSLATRSRKTYGYTF
TGTGCCAGCAGTTTAGCCACACGCTCTAGAAAGACCTATGGCTACACCTTC
>TRBV5-5|many|TRBJ1-2|NA
CASSCLVSRKTYGYTF
TGTGCCAGCAGTTGCCTTGTCTCGCGAAAGACCTATGGCTACACCTTC
>TRBV5-5|many|TRBJ2-7|NA
CASSLVEASYEQYF
TGTGCCAGCAGCTTGGTAGAGGCCTCCTACGAGCAGTACTTC
>TRBV12-3/TRBV12-4|NA|TRBJ2-7|TRBD2
CAGSLLAGAYEQYF
TGTGCCGGCAGTCTCCTAGCGGGGGCCTACGAGCAGTACTTC
>TRBV20-1|few|TRBJ1-3|NA
CSARDNSGNTIYF
TGCAGTGCCCGGGACAACTCTGGAAACACCATATATTTT
>TRBV7-9|many|TRBJ2-1|TRBD2
CASSSLAGTYNEQFF
TGTGCCAGCAGCTCACTAGCGGGAACCTACAATGAGCAGTTCTTC
>TRBV24-1|many|TRBJ2-7|TRBD1
CATSDPRDRTYEQYF
TGTGCCACCAGTGATCCGCGGGACAGGACCTACGAGCAGTACTTC
>TRBV12-5|many|TRBJ1-2|NA
CASGCRFLQGKTYGYTF
TGTGCTAGTGGTTGTCGATTTTTGCAGGGAAAGACCTATGGCTACACCTTC
>TRBV29-1|NA|TRBJ2-3|NA
CSVEGHTDTQYF
TGCAGCGTTGAAGGACACACAGATACGCAGTATTTT
>TRBV9|many|TRBJ1-2|NA
CASFLEYSRKTYGYTF
TGTGCCAGCTTTCTAGAGTACTCAAGAAAGACCTATGGCTACACCTTC
>TRBV6-5|NA|TRBJ1-2|NA
CANRIFQGSYGYTF
TGTGCCAACAGAATATTCCAGGGTTCTTATGGCTACACCTTC
>TRBV21-1|many|TRBJ1-1|NA
CASSKVLGLMNTEAFF
TGTGCCAGCAGCAAGGTTCTGGGTCTAATGAACACTGAAGCTTTCTTT
>TRBV29-1|many|TRBJ1-5|NA
CSVDGSHQYQPQHF
TGCAGCGTTGACGGCAGCCATCAGTATCAGCCCCAGCATTTT
>TRBV23-1|NA|TRBJ1-2|NA
CASSDNPLRRKTYVYTF
TGCGCCAGCAGTGATAATCCGCTACGCAGAAAGACCTATGTCTACACCTTC
>TRBV27|many|TRBJ1-1|NA
CASSSQILYGGEAFF
TGTGCCAGCAGTTCTCAAATTTTGTATGGCGGTGAAGCTTTCTTT
>TRBV19|many|TRBJ2-2|TRBD2
CASSRGRTTNTGELFF
TGTGCCAGTAGTCGCGGGAGGACCACGAACACCGGGGAGCTGTTTTTT
>TRBV19|many|TRBJ2-2|NA
CASSIQGWTGELFF
TGTGCCAGTAGTATACAGGGGTGGACCGGGGAGCTGTTTTTT
>TRBV5-1|few|TRBJ1-2|NA
CASDLTSVRKTYGYTF
TGCGCCAGCGACTTAACATCGGTTCGAAAGACCTATGGCTACACCTTC
>TRBV5-4|many|TRBJ1-2|NA
CASSLVQGRGYTF
TGTGCCAGCAGCTTGGTTCAGGGGAGAGGCTACACCTTC
>TRBV24-1|many|TRBJ2-2|NA
CATSDFGGNTGELFF
TGTGCCACCAGTGATTTCGGGGGGAACACCGGGGAGCTGTTTTTT
>TRBV7-3|many|TRBJ2-1|TRBD2
CASSTAWGGSSYNEQFF
TGTGCCAGCAGTACAGCCTGGGGCGGGAGCTCCTACAATGAGCAGTTCTTC
>TRBV5-4|few|TRBJ2-4|TRBD1
CASSIPKRQGAKNIQYF
TGTGCCAGCAGCATACCTAAAAGACAGGGGGCCAAAAACATTCAGTACTTC
>TRBV24-1|few|TRBJ2-3|NA
CATSDSPQGGGTDTQYF
TGTGCCACCAGTGATTCCCCTCAAGGAGGGGGTACAGATACGCAGTATTTT
>TRBV7-2|many|TRBJ1-1|TRBD1
CASSLDPTGVAFF
TGTGCCAGCAGCTTAGACCCAACAGGGGTAGCTTTCTTT